This T cell receptor (beta chain) was profiled in a study of T cell responses to AZD1222 COVID-19 vaccine listed by TCRdb under 2021. Regarding the study in general: Because spike-specific TCR depth and breadth did not differ between the two schedules, AZD1222 recipients who got a second dose at roughly 4 weeks were pooled with those who got a second dose at roughly 12 weeks. Enrollment into the trials was organized by age into subgroups of 18-55, 56-69 and 70-plus years, and those subgroups contained roughly 150, 30 and 60 TCR-sequenced participants, respectively. TCR sequencing covered more than 230 trial participants: 200 to 210 given two doses of AZD1222 and 26 given two doses of MenACWY control vaccine.

On this clone itself: Its antigen is still unknown. Base quality data are lacking; no much larger clone is found one base away.

Overall study results and their limits: The whole spike protein was spanned by vaccine-associated CD4 TCRs, and dominant responses were seen in regions 160-218 and 743-854. Spike-specific TCR breadth and depth rose significantly after two AZD1222 doses compared with day 0 and with MenACWY recipients. Conclusions about previously exposed vaccinees are limited because only a handful of AZD1222 recipients were SARS-CoV-2 seropositive at baseline. Because no day 14 peak-response samples were available, the repertoires could be characterized only after the peak T cell response. Reportedly, close to half of the unique spike-specific TCRs recognized epitopes lying outside the regions that are mutated in the B.1.351 and B.1.1.7 variants. Participants were mostly white British, with more females than males. The authors suggested clonal diversity may have been underestimated. In the small 56-69-year group, the increase in depth fell short of significance, most likely because of low power.

The CDR3 starts with the cysteine, ends with the phenylalanine, and has 14 residues. Only the CDR3 DNA stays, 42 bases, in frame from base 1. Trimming costs V 8 bases and J 2 bases, and their ends lie 13 bases apart. CDR1 and CDR2 (SNHLY, FYNNEI) derive from the germline V gene. The CDR3 regions of human TCRbeta chains were analyzed by immunosequencing. In the authors' own workflow: Repertoire TCRs were matched against a reference library of SARS-CoV-2-specific TCRs generated with the MIRA antigen-specificity platform. Breadth was defined as the fraction of unique TCRs that were SARS-CoV-2-associated, and depth was defined as the fraction of total T cells that were SARS-CoV-2-associated. Using the MIRA data, each spike-specific TCR was mapped to the spike region that the TCR reacts to and placed in a CD4 or CD8 class. Log10-transformed breadth and depth values were compared by one-way ANOVA with Sidak's multiple comparisons tests. Sourced from immuneACCESS, this table was stored by TCRdb with only in-frame sequences that have V and J called. A share of the clones is absent; for the studies checked, an unresolved V gene accounts for under half, and the remainder has no known explanation. From that table come the V and J calls and clone size; the DNA was used to work out D and trimming. The sample includes 55,000 to 75,000 clones, with about nine tenths observed a single time. The ten top clones hold 7.8% of the sample.

According to the study, the label for this sample's time point signals: baseline before first vaccination. The vaccinee samples were drawn from two UK trials, COV001 and COV002, one of which was a single-blind randomized controlled phase 2/3 trial testing AZD1222 (ChAdOx1 nCoV-19) in healthy adults. For TCRbeta chain sequencing, PBMC samples were collected from trial participants at day 0 and at day 28 after the second dose. Recombination linked TRBV2 to TRBJ1-5, with the D gene uncertain. This TCR was sampled from an adult in good health. The source was peripheral blood, collected on day 0 of AZD1222 vaccination. The CDR3 region: CASRQENRNQPQHF. The nucleotide sequence reads TGTGCCAGCCGGCAGGAGAATCGCAATCAGCCCCAGCATTTT.